This TCR beta chain was observed in a study of identical twins. Unique molecular identifiers were present on the cDNA, and a universal primer site came from template switching. Each CDR3 protein is one row after TCRdb ran MiXCR on the 5' RACE reads. Of approximately 350,000 distinct CDR3 sequences in the sample, 9% to 15% were seen once. Trimming stripped 6 bases from V and 3 bases from J, with 12 bases between. The CDR3 loop spans 13 amino acids. CDR1 and CDR2 from the germline V gene are MNHNS and SASEGT. These data also featured in a second study, about yellow fever vaccine responses in identical twins.

The receptor was derived from a woman aged 18-29 years in good health. Sequences were obtained from CD8+ T cells sorted from blood. This chain uses TRBV6-1 with TRBJ2-7, with a weak D call TRBD2 (6 bases). The CDR3 sequence: CASSPGTFYEQYF. The CDR3 nucleotides are TGTGCCAGCAGCCCCGGGACTTTCTACGAGCAGTACTTC.